The next 15 T cell receptor beta chains were all read from a single sample in a study of blood T cell repertoires in COVID-19. Only in-frame clones appear in the TCRdb table, and some are missing; sequencing was by immunoSEQ multiplex PCR. Among 250,000 to 350,000 clones listed, 85% to 90% were seen once. What was sequenced was PBMCs or T cells enriched from blood (not recorded which). The origin of the receptors is a woman younger than 35 who had recovered from COVID-19.

The genes are TRBV2 and TRBJ2-7, with 9 bases lining up with TRBD2. Trimming removed 7 bases from V and 3 bases from J; junction bases left unmatched: 10. The CDR3 consists of 15 residues. Germline assignment: CDR1 SNHLY and CDR2 FYNNEI. This CDR3 is CASMRQLAGVYEQYF. CDR3 DNA sequence: TGTGCCAGCATGAGGCAACTAGCGGGTGTCTACGAGCAGTACTTC.

This clone has a single count. V is TRBV7-2 and J is TRBJ2-7; D perhaps matches TRBD2 (5 bases). The CDR3 has 16 residues. V lost 0 bases to trimming and J lost 0 bases, with 12 bases between them. Germline V gene data show CDR1 as SGHTA and CDR2 as FQGNSA. This chain's CDR3 is CASSLARVWDSYEQYF. CDR3 in DNA: TGTGCCAGCAGCTTAGCGAGGGTGTGGGACTCCTACGAGCAGTACTTC.

The chain has TRBV2 and TRBJ2-5, with 13 nucleotides matching TRBD2. In germline, CDR1 is SNHLY, CDR2 FYNNEI. With V trimmed by 5 bases and J by 7 bases, 10 bases remained unmatched. The CDR3 extends over 16 amino acids. CDR3 loop: CASSPGLAGVSGTQYF. The CDR3 DNA follows: TGTGCCAGCAGTCCCGGACTAGCGGGGGTCTCCGGGACCCAGTACTTC.

J is TRBJ1-1 and V is TRBV28; D gene ambiguous. CDR3 length equals 13 residues. Germline V gene lookup returns CDR1 MDHEN and CDR2 SYDVKM. Trimming stripped 5 bases from V and 1 base from J, with 8 bases between. Written as DNA, the CDR3 is TGTGCCAGCAGTGTCCCTTGGAACACTGAAGCTTTCTTT. Amino acid sequence: CASSVPWNTEAFF.

The chain has TRBV15 and TRBJ1-1, with 7 nucleotides matching TRBD1. Per the germline V gene, CDR1 is LNHNV and CDR2 is YYDKDF (reference sequence). With V trimmed by 4 bases and J by 4 bases, 12 bases remained unmatched. The CDR3 has 16 residues. As DNA, the CDR3 is TGTGCCACCAGCAAAGGGACAGCAGGATTGGGCACTGAAGCTTTCTTT. Translating it yields CATSKGTAGLGTEAFF.

The chain recombines TRBV15 with TRBJ2-7, with 8 bases matching TRBD1. Trimming removed 2 bases from V and 0 bases from J; junction bases left unmatched: 6. Per germline, CDR1 LNHNV and CDR2 YYDKDF (reference sequence). This CDR3 is built from 16 residues. The CDR3 coding sequence is TGTGCCACCAGCAGAAAGACAGGGGCCTCCTCCTACGAGCAGTACTTC. Translated, it gives CATSRKTGASSYEQYF.

The V and J genes are TRBV12-3 or TRBV12-4 and TRBJ1-5; D unclear. Trimming shortened V by 4 bases and J by 5 bases, and 9 bases separated the two germline ends. This CDR3 spans 13 amino acids. The DNA of the CDR3 is TGTGCCAGCAGTTCCGAGGGTGATCAGCCCCAGCATTTT. It translates to CASSSEGDQPQHF.

The chain recombines TRBV2 with TRBJ1-2; D is ambiguous. The CDR3 covers 12 residues. Trimming stripped 6 bases from V and 4 bases from J, with 9 bases between. CDR1 and CDR2 from the germline V gene are SNHLY and FYNNEI. The CDR3 protein is CASRVAVYGYTF. The CDR3 DNA follows: TGTGCCAGCAGAGTGGCAGTCTATGGCTACACCTTC.

This clone showed up just once. This rearrangement joins TRBV7-2 to TRBJ1-3; TRBD1 agrees at 7 bases. CDR3 size: 15 residues. Germline values: CDR1 SGHTA, CDR2 FQGNSA. The ends lost 5 bases at V and 2 bases at J; junction bases unmatched: 6. The CDR3 nucleotides are TGTGCCAGCAGCCCGAGGGGGCAAGCTGGAAACACCATATATTTT. It encodes CASSPRGQAGNTIYF.

The chain links TRBV11-3 to TRBJ2-1, with 15 bases matching TRBD2. Germline CDR1 and CDR2: SGHNT and YENEEA. V lost 4 bases to trimming and J lost 2 bases; unmatched junction nucleotides: 3. The CDR3 loop spans 17 amino acids. The CDR3 spells CASSSWTSGGAYNEQFF. The CDR3 region has the DNA TGTGCCAGCAGCTCGTGGACTAGCGGGGGGGCCTACAATGAGCAGTTCTTC.

V and J are TRBV27 and TRBJ2-1; unclear D gene. The CDR3 runs 18 residues. Trimming took 5 bases from V and 0 from J, leaving 20 bases between them. Germline V gives CDR1 MNHEY, CDR2 SMNVEV (reference sequence). The CDR3 reads CASSPHTEESLSYNEQFF. The CDR3 region has the DNA TGTGCCAGCAGTCCTCACACCGAGGAGTCCCTCTCCTACAATGAGCAGTTCTTC.

This clone occurred a few times. This chain connects TRBV2 to TRBJ2-3; D might be TRBD1 (5 bases). Between the trimmed V and J ends, which lost 5 bases and 4 bases, there was a span of 10 bases. Per germline, CDR1 SNHLY and CDR2 FYNNEI. The CDR3 has 13 amino acids. CDR3 sequence reads: CASSQGFPDTQYF. CDR3 sequence (DNA): TGTGCCAGCAGTCAGGGTTTTCCAGATACGCAGTATTTT.

The chain employs TRBV11-2 and TRBJ2-3; 11 nucleotides match TRBD2. The germline V gene has CDR1 SGHAT and CDR2 FQNNGV. Germline trimming cut 1 base from V and 2 bases from J; bases unmatched to any gene: 5. The CDR3 sequence is 17 residues long. The CDR3 DNA follows: TGTGCCAGCAGCTTAGGGGTAGCGGGGGGGGTCACAGATACGCAGTATTTT. This translates into CASSLGVAGGVTDTQYF.

V usage is TRBV28 and J usage is TRBJ2-6; D uncertain. V was shortened by 4 bases and J by 0 bases, with 10 bases between the two germline ends. The CDR3 sequence is 16 residues long. The V gene's germline CDR1 is MDHEN and CDR2 SYDVKM. The CDR3 DNA is TGTGCCAGCAGTTCCAGGCCGGCCTCTGGGGCCAACGTCCTGACTTTC. The encoded protein is CASSSRPASGANVLTF.

The chain couples TRBV18 to TRBJ1-1, with TRBD1 matching over 12 bases. CDR3 length: 16 amino acids. The junction had 2 bases not matched to a gene; V was cut back by 0 bases and J by 3 bases. Germline-derived CDR1 and CDR2 are KGHSH and LQKENI. The DNA for the CDR3 is TGTGCCAGCTCACCACCAGGGACAGGGGGCTACACTGAAGCTTTCTTT. It specifies CASSPPGTGGYTEAFF.